This T cell receptor (beta chain) is from a study of neurological immune-mediated disorders. General study results and limits: When repertoires were grouped phylogenetically, those of 18 of 34 multiple sclerosis patients fell into one related-CDR3 cluster, a possible signature. The multiple sclerosis repertoire cluster was associated with no clinical or MRI feature.

This clonotype appeared many times. Its antigen is as yet unknown. Unmatched junction bases numbered 2, after V lost 1 base and J lost 0 bases. CDR3 length: 15 amino acids. Germline V CDR1 and CDR2: DFQATT, SNEGSKA (reference sequence). The authors produced cDNA by 5'RACE using 10-nucleotide random UMIs. TCRdb recomputed calls from the 5' RACE reads with MiXCR, one row per CDR3 protein. The data contain 50,000 to 70,000 distinct CDR3 sequences, 2% to 3% of them singletons. This receptor was obtained from a man aged 45-60 years with multiple sclerosis. V and J are TRBV20-1 and TRBJ2-2; 7 nucleotides agree with TRBD1. Input material: PBMCs. The CDR3 spells CSARGGQSNTGELFF. The DNA for the CDR3 is TGCAGTGCTAGAGGGGGACAGTCGAACACCGGGGAGCTGTTTTTT.